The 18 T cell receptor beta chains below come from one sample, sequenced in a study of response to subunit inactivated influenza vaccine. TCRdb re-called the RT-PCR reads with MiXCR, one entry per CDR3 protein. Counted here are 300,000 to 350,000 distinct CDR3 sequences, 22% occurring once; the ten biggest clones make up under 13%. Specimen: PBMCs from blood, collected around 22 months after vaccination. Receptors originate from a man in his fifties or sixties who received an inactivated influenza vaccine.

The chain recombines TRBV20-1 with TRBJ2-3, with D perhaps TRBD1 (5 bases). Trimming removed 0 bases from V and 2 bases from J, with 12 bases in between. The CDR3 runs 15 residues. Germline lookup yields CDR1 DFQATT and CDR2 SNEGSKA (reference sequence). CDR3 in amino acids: CSAREDIRDTDTQYF. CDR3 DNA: TGCAGTGCTAGAGAGGACATACGAGACACAGATACGCAGTATTTT.

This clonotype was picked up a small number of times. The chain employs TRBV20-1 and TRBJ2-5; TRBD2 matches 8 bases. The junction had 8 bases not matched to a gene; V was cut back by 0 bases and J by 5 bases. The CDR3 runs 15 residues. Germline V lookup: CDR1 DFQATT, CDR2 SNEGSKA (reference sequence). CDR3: CSARDGAGGQETQYF. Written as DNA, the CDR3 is TGCAGTGCTAGAGATGGGGCGGGGGGTCAGGAGACCCAGTACTTC.

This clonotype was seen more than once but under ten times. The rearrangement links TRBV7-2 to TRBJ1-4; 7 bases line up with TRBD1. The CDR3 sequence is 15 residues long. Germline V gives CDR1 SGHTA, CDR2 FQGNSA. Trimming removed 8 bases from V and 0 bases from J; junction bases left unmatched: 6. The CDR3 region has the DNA TGTGCCAGCCAGACAGGGCCTGCAACTAATGAAAAACTGTTTTTT. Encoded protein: CASQTGPATNEKLFF.

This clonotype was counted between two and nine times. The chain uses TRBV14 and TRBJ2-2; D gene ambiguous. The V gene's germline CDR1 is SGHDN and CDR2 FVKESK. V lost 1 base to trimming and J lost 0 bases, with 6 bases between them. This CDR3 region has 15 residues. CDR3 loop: CASSQAVTNTGELFF. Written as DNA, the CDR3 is TGTGCCAGCAGCCAAGCGGTGACGAACACCGGGGAGCTGTTTTTT.

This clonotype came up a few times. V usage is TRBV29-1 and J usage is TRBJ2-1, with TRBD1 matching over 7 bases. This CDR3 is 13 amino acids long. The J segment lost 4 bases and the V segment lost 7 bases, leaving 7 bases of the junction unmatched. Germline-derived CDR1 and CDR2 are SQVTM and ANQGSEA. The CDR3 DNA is TGCAGCGCGACAGGGAGCACATACAATGAGCAGTTCTTC. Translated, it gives CSATGSTYNEQFF.

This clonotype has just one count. This CDR3 reads CASSYSREARETQYF. DNA of the CDR3: TGCGCCAGCAGCTATTCAAGAGAGGCCCGAGAGACCCAGTACTTC. The chain has TRBV4-3 and TRBJ2-5, with unresolved D. The CDR3 is made up of 15 amino acids. In germline, CDR1 is LGHNA, CDR2 YSLEER. Trimming took off 5 bases at V and 4 bases at J, with 17 bases between the two ends.

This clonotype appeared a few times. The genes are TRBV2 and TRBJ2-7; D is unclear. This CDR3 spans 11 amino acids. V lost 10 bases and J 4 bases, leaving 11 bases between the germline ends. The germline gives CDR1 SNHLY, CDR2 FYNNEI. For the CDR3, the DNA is TGTGCCATATCATTAGCTTACGAGCAGTACTTC. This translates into CAISLAYEQYF.

The CDR3 DNA follows: TGTGCCAGCAGTTACATTGCCGGTAAGCAGCCCCAGCATTTT. Amino acid sequence: CASSYIAGKQPQHF. This chain connects TRBV6-2 or TRBV6-3 to TRBJ1-5; D not certain. CDR1 MNHEY and CDR2 SVGEGT come from the germline V gene. V was trimmed by 2 bases and J by 7 bases, leaving 12 bases between them. There are 14 residues in the CDR3.

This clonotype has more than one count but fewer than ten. Here the CDR3 DNA reads TGTGCCATCAGCCGAGGGAGCGAGCAGTACTTC. Amino acids: CAISRGSEQYF. V usage is TRBV10-3 and J usage is TRBJ2-7, with D tentatively TRBD2 (5 bases). The CDR3 is 11 amino acids. The V gene's germline CDR1 is ENHRY and CDR2 SYGVKD. The germline V and J ends were trimmed by 6 bases and 6 bases, with 9 bases remaining between them.

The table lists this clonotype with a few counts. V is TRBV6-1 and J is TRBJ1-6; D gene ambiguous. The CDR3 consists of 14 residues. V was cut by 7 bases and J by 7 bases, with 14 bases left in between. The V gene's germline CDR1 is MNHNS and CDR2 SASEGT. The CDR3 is CASTLTGRNSPLHF. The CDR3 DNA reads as TGTGCCAGCACCCTTACTGGACGAAATTCACCCCTCCACTTT.

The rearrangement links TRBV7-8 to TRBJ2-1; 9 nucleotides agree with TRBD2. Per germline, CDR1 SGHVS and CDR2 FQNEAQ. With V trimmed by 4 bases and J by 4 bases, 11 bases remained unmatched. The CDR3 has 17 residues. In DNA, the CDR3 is TGTGCCAGCAGCTCCCATCTTCCGGGACTAGCTTACAATGAGCAGTTCTTC. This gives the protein CASSSHLPGLAYNEQFF.

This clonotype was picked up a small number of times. This CDR3 reads CASSLLMLGGSFDSPLHF. The DNA of the CDR3 is TGTGCCAGCAGTTTACTCATGTTGGGGGGCAGTTTCGATTCACCCCTCCACTTT. The chain employs TRBV28 and TRBJ1-6, with a possible D match to TRBD1 (6 bases). There are 18 residues in the CDR3. V was shortened by 2 bases and J by 8 bases, with 22 bases between the two germline ends. CDR1 is MDHEN, CDR2 SYDVKM, per germline.

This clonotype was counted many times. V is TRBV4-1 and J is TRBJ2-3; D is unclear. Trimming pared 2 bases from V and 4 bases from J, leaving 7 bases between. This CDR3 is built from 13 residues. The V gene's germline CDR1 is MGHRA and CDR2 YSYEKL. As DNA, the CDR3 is TGCGCCAGCAGCCAAAGGCTTCCAGATACGCAGTATTTT. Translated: CASSQRLPDTQYF.

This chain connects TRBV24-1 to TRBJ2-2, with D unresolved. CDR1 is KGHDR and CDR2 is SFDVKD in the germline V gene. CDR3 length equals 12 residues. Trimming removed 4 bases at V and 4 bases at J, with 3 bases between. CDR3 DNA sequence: TGTGCCACCAGTGAGTTCACCGGGGAGCTGTTTTTT. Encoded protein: CATSEFTGELFF.

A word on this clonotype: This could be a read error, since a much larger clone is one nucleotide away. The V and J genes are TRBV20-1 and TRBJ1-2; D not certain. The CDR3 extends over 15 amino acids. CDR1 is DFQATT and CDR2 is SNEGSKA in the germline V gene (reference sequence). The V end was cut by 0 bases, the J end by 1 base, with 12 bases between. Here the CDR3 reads CSARDSTVFNYGYTF. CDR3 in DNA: TGCAGTGCTAGAGATAGTACAGTTTTTAACTATGGCTACACCTTC.

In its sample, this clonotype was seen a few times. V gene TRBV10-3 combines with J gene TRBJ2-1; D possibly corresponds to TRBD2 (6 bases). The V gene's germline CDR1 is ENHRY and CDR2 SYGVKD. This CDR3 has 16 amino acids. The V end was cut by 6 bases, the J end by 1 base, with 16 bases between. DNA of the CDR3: TGTGCCATCAGACGAGTTGGGGGGAGGTCCTACAATGAGCAGTTCTTC. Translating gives CAIRRVGGRSYNEQFF.

CDR3 sequence: CSARGTGGRPSNYGYTF. In DNA, the CDR3 is TGCAGTGCTAGGGGGACAGGGGGCCGACCTTCTAACTATGGCTACACCTTC. The chain combines TRBV20-1 with TRBJ1-2; 12 bases are shared with TRBD1. The CDR3 is 17 residues long. The V and J ends lost 3 bases and 0 bases, in that order; junction bases with no gene match: 8. Looked up from germline, CDR1 is DFQATT and CDR2 is SNEGSKA (reference sequence).

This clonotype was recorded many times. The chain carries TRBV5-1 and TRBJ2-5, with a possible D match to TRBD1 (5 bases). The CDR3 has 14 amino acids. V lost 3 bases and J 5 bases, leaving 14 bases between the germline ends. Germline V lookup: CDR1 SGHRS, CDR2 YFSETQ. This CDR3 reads CASSSDTVFETQYF. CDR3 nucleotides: TGCGCCAGCAGCTCGGACACGGTCTTTGAGACCCAGTACTTC. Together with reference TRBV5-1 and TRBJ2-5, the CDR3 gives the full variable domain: KAGVTQTPRYLIKTRGQQVTLSCSPISGHRSVSWYQQTPGQGLQFLFEYFSETQRNKGNFPGRFSGRQFSNSRSEMNVSTLELGDSALYLCASSSDTVFETQYFGPGTRLLVL.